The TCR beta chain under discussion was sequenced for a study of Ad26.COV2.S vaccination and SARS-CoV-2 variants. Treatment indicated: around 19 received Ad26.COV2.S at low or high dose, single or two shots; about 5 received placebo; per-sample allocation not given. After the first vaccine or placebo injection, samples were drawn on day 63. CDR1 is SGHTA and CDR2 is FQGNSA in the germline V gene. The length of the CDR3 is 16 residues. V dropped 4 bases and J dropped 2; count of bases not matched to a gene: 9. Repertoires were generated with immunoSEQ multiplex PCR, while TCRdb's copy carries only in-frame clones and drops some. The table records around 450,000 clones, about 88% of them present only once.

This sequence joins TRBV7-2 and TRBJ2-7; 9 bases agree with TRBD1. This TCR was sampled from a person between 18 and 59 years old who received the Ad26.COV2.S COVID-19 vaccine or a placebo. Sample: peripheral blood, taken in a trial of Ad26.COV2.S vaccine versus placebo. CDR3 in amino acids: CASSYRPGTGTYEQYF. The DNA for the CDR3 is TGTGCCAGCAGCTACCGACCAGGGACAGGGACCTACGAGCAGTACTTC.